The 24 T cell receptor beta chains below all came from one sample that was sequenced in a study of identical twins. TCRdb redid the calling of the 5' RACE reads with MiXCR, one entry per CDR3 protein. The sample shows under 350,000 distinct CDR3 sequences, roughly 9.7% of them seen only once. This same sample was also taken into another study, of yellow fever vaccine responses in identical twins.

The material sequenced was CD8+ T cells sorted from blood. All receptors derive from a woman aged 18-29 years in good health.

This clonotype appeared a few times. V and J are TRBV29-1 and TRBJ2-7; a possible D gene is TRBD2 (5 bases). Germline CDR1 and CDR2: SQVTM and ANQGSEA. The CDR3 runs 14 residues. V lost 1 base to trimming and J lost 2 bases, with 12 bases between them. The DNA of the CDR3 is TGCAGCGTTGAAGTTGCGGGTTTCGCCTACGAGCAGTACTTC. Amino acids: CSVEVAGFAYEQYF.

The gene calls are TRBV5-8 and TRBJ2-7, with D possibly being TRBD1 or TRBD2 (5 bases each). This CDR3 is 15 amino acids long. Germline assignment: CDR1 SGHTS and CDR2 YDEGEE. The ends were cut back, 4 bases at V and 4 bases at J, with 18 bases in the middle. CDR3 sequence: CASSNTGTRYYEQYF. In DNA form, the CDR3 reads TGTGCCAGCAGCAATACCGGGACGCGGTATTACGAGCAGTACTTC.

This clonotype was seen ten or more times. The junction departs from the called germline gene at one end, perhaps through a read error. The CDR3 loop reads CASSLGGERVF. The CDR3 DNA reads as TGTGCCAGCAGCCTTGGGGGCGAAAGGGTCTTC. The rearrangement joins TRBV6-5 to TRBJ2-1; D possibly corresponds to TRBD1 (6 bases). The CDR3 sequence is 11 residues long. Per the germline V gene, CDR1 is MNHEY and CDR2 is SVGAGI.

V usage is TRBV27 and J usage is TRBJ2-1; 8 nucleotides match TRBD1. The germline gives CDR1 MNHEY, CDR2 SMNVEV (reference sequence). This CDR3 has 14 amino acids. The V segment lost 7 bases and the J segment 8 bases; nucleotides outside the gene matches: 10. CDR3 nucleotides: TGTGCCAGCACCACTATCGGGACAGGTCATGAGCAGTTCTTC. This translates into CASTTIGTGHEQFF.

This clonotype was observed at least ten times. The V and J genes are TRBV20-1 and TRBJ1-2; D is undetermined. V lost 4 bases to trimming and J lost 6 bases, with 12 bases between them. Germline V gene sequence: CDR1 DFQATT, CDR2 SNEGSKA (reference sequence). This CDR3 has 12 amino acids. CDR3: CSAKRKEDGYTF. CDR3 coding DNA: TGCAGTGCTAAAAGGAAGGAGGATGGCTACACCTTC.

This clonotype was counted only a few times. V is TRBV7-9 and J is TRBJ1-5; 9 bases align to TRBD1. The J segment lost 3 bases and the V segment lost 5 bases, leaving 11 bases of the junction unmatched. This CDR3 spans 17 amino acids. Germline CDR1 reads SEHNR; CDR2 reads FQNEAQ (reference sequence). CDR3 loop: CASSPWGRQGDNQPQHF. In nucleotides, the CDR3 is TGTGCCAGCAGCCCTTGGGGGAGACAGGGGGACAATCAGCCCCAGCATTTT.

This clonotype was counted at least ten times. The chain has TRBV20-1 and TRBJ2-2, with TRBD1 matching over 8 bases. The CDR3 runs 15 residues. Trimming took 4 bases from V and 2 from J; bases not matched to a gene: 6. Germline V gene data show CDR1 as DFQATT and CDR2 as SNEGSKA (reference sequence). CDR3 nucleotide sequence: TGCAGTGCTAATCTACAGGGGGATAACACCGGGGAGCTGTTTTTT. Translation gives CSANLQGDNTGELFF.

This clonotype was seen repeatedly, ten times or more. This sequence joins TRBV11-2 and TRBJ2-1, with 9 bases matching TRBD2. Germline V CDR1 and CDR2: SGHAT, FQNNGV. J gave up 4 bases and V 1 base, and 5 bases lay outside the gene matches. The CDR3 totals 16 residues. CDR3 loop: CASSLVREGRYNEQFF. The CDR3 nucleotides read TGTGCCAGCAGCTTAGTGCGGGAGGGTCGGTACAATGAGCAGTTCTTC.

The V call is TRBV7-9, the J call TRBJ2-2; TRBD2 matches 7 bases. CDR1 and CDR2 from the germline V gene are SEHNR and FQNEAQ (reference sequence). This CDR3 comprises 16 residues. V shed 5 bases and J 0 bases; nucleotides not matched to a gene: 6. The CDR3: CASSRSGAANTGELFF. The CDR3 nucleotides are TGTGCCAGCAGCCGCAGCGGGGCAGCGAACACCGGGGAGCTGTTTTTT.

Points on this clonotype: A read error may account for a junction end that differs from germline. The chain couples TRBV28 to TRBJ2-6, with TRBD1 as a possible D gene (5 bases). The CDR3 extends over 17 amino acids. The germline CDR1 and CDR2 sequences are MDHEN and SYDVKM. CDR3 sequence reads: CASSLLRLRSGAYVLTF. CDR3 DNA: TGTGCCAGCAGTTTACTACGTCTAAGGTCTGGGGCCTACGTCCTGACTTTC.

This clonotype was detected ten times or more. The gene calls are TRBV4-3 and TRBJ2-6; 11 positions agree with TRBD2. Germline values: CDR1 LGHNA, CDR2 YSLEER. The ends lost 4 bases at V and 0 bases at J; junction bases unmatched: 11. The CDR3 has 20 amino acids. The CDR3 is CASSPGLAGELNSGANVLTF. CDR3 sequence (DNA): TGCGCCAGCAGCCCTGGACTAGCGGGCGAATTAAACTCTGGGGCCAACGTCCTGACTTTC.

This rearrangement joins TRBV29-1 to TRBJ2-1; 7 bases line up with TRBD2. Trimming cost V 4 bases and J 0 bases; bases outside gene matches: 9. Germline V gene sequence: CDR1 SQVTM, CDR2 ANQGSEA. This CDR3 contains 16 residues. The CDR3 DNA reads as TGCAGCGTTGTGGTGCTAGCGGCCGGCTCCTACAATGAGCAGTTCTTC. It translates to CSVVVLAAGSYNEQFF.

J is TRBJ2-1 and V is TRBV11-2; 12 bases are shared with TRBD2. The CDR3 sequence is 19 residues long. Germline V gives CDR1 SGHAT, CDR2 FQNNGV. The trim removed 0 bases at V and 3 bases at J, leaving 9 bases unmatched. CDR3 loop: CASSLDPRLAGDLYNEQFF. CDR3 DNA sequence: TGTGCCAGCAGCTTAGACCCAAGACTAGCGGGGGACCTCTACAATGAGCAGTTCTTC.

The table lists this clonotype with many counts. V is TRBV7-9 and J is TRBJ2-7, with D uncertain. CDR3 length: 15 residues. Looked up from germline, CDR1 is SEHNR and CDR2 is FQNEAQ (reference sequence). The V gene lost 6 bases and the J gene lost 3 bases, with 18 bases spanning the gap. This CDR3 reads CASSSILGPLYEQYF. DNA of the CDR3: TGTGCCAGCAGTTCCATCCTAGGCCCACTCTACGAGCAGTACTTC.

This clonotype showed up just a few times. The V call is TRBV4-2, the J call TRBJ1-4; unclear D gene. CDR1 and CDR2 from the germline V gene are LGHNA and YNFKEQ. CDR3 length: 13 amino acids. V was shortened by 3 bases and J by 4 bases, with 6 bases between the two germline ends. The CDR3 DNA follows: TGTGCCAGCAGCCAGGGCTATAATGAAAAACTGTTTTTT. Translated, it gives CASSQGYNEKLFF.

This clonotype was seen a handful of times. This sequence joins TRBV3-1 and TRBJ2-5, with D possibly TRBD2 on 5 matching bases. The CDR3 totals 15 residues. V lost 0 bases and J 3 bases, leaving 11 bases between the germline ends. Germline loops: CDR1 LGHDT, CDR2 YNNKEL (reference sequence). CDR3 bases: TGTGCCAGCAGCCAAGAGCGAGGGAATGAAGAGACCCAGTACTTC. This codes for CASSQERGNEETQYF.

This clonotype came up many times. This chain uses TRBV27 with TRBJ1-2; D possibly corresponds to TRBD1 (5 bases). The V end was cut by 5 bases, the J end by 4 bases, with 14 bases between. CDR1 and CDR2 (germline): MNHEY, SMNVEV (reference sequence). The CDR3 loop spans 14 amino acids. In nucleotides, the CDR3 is TGTGCCAGCAGTGAAAACAGGTGGACCTATGGCTACACCTTC. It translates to CASSENRWTYGYTF.

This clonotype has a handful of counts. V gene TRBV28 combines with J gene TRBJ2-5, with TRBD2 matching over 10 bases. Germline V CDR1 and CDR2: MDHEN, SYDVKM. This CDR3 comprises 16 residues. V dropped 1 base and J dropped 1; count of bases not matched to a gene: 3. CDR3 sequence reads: CASSLLAGGPQETQYF. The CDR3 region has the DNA TGTGCCAGCAGTTTATTAGCGGGGGGCCCCCAAGAGACCCAGTACTTC.

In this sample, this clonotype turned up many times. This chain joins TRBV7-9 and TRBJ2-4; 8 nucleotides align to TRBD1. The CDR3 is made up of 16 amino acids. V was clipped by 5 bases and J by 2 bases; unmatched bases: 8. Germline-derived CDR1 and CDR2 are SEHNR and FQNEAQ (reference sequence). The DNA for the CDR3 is TGTGCCAGCAGCCCCAAACAGGGGGTAACCAAAAACATTCAGTACTTC. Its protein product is CASSPKQGVTKNIQYF.

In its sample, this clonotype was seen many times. Written as DNA, the CDR3 is TGCAGCGTTGAAAAGCTAGCGGGCAATGAGCAGTTCTTC. It yields the protein CSVEKLAGNEQFF. The chain combines TRBV29-1 with TRBJ2-1; 8 nucleotides line up with TRBD2. The CDR3 covers 13 residues. Trimming took 2 bases from V and 6 from J; bases not matched to a gene: 3. Germline CDR1 is SQVTM and CDR2 is ANQGSEA.

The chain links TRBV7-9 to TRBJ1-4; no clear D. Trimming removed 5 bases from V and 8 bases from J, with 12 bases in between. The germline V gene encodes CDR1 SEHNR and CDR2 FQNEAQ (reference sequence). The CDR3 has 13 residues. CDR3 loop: CASSTGSTEKLFF. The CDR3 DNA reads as TGTGCCAGCAGCACCGGGTCCACCGAAAAACTGTTTTTT.

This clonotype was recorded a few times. The CDR3 nucleotides are TGCAGCGTTGAGGCAGGATACAATGAGCAGTTCTTC. Translating gives CSVEAGYNEQFF. The chain links TRBV29-1 to TRBJ2-1; D uncertain. V gave up 3 bases and J gave up 4 bases, with 7 bases separating them. The CDR3 covers 12 residues. Germline-derived CDR1 and CDR2 are SQVTM and ANQGSEA.

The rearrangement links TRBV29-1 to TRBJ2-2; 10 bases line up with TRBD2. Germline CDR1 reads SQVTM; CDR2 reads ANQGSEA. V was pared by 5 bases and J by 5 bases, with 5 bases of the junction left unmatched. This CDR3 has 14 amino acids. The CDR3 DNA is TGCAGCGTTATTTTGACTAGCGGGACCGGGGAGCTGTTTTTT. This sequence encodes CSVILTSGTGELFF.

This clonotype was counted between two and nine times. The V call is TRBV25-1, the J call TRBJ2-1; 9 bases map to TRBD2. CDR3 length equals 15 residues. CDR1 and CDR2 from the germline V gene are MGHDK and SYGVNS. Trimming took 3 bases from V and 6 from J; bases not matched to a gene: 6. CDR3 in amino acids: CASSEGAGGPNEQFF. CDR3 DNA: TGTGCCAGCAGTGAGGGCGCGGGAGGGCCCAATGAGCAGTTCTTC. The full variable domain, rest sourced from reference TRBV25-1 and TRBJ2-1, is EADIYQTPRYLVIGTGKKITLECSQTMGHDKMYWYQQDPGMELHLIHYSYGVNSTEKGDLSSESTVSRIRTEHFPLTLESARPSHTSQYLCASSEGAGGPNEQFFGPGTRLTVL.